This TCR beta chain is drawn from a study of neoadjuvant anti-PD-1 for oral cavity cancer. This CDR3 region has 17 residues. The V gene end was trimmed by 5 bases and the J gene end by 1 base; junction bases not matched to a gene: 8. In germline, CDR1 is SEHNR, CDR2 FQNEAQ (reference sequence). Findings and limits, study-wide: Pretreatment Treg/Th17 ratio correlated inversely with post-treatment tumor clonality.

Only in-frame clones appear in the TCRdb table, and some are missing; sequencing was by immunoSEQ multiplex PCR. Among about 14,000 clones listed, just under 75% were seen once. Time point noted: after neoadjuvant nivolumab, at surgical resection. Comments on this clone: Antigen: not known.

Sequenced material: PBMCs, taken after nivolumab (anti-PD-1) treatment. J is TRBJ2-7 and V is TRBV7-9, with 13 bases fitting TRBD2. The sequence came from a person aged 40 to 85 with oral cavity squamous cell carcinoma. This CDR3 reads CASSVGLAGARSYEQYF. In DNA, the CDR3 is TGTGCCAGCAGCGTAGGACTAGCGGGAGCGAGGTCCTACGAGCAGTACTTC.